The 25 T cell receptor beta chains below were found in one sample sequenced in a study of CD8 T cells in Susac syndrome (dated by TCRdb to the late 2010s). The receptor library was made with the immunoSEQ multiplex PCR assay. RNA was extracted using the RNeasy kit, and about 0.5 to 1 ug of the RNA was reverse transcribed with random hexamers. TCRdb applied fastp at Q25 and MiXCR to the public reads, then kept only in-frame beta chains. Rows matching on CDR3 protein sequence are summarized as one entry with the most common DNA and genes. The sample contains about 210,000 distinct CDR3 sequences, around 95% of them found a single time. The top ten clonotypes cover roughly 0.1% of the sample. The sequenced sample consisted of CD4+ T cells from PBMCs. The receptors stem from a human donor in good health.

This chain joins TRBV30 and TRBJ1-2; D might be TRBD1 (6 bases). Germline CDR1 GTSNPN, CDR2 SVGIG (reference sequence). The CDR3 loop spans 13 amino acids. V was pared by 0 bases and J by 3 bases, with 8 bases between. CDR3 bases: TGTGCCTGGAGTGTTAACAGGGACTATGGCTACACCTTC. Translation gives CAWSVNRDYGYTF.

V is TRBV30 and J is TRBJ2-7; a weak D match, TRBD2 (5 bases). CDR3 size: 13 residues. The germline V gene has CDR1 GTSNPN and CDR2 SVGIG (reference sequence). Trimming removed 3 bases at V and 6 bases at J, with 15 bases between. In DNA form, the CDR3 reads TGTGCCTGGAGCCACGGGGATAGCACCGAGCAGTACGTC. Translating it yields CAWSHGDSTEQYV.

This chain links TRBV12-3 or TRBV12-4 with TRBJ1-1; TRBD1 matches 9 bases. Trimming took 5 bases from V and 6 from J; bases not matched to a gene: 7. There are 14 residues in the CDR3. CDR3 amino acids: CASSQQGAQAEAFF. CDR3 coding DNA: TGTGCCAGCAGTCAACAGGGGGCGCAGGCTGAAGCTTTCTTT.

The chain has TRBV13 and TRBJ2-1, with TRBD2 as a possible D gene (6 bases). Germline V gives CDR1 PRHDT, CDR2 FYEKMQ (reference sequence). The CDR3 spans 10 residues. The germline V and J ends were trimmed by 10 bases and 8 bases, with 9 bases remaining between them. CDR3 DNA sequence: TGTGCCACCGGAGGGGATGAGCAGTTCTTC. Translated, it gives CATGGDEQFF.

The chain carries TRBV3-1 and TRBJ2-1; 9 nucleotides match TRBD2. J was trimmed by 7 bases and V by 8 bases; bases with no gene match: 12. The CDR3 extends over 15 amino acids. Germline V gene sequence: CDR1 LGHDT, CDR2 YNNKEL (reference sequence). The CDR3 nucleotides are TGTGCCAGCGGTGCGCGGGGGGGGGCGCAGAATGAGCAGTTCTTC. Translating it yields CASGARGGAQNEQFF.

The CDR3 reads CARPGQDLTGELFF. The CDR3, as DNA: TGTGCCCGACCGGGACAGGATTTGACCGGGGAGCTGTTTTTT. V is TRBV21-1 and J is TRBJ2-2; the D call in the table, TRBD1, was not verified against the DNA. TRBV21-1 is a pseudogene locus. This CDR3 has 14 residues.

The CDR3 sequence is CSARSGTGVSNSPLHF. The CDR3 DNA follows: TGCAGTGCTAGGTCCGGGACAGGGGTTAGTAATTCACCCCTCCACTTT. This chain connects TRBV20-1 to TRBJ1-6, with 10 bases identical to TRBD1. Germline V CDR1 and CDR2: DFQATT, SNEGSKA (reference sequence). This CDR3 contains 16 residues. The V segment lost 3 bases and the J segment 6 bases; nucleotides outside the gene matches: 8.

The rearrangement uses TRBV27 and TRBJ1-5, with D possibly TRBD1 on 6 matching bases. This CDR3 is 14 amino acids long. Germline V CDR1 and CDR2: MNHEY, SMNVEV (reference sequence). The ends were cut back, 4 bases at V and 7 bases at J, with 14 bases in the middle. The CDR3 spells CASSSPDSRQPQHF. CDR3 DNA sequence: TGTGCCAGCAGTTCGCCGGACAGCAGGCAGCCCCAGCATTTT.

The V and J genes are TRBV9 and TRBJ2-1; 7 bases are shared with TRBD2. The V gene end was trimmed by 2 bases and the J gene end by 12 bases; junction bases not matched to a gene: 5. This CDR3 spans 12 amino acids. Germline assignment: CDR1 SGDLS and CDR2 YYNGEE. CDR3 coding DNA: TGTGCCAGCAGCGTGACTAGCAGAGTGCAGTTCTTC. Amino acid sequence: CASSVTSRVQFF.

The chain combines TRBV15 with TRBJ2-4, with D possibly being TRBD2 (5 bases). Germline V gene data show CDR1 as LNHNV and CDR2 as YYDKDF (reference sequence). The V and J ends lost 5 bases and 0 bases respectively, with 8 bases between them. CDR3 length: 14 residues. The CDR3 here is CATSPGLAKNIQYF. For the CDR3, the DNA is TGTGCCACCAGCCCTGGACTAGCCAAAAACATTCAGTACTTC.

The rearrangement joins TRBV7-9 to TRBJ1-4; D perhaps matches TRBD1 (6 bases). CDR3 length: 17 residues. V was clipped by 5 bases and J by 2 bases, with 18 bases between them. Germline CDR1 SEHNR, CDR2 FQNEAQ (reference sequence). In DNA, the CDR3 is TGTGCCAGCAGCCCTTTGTCCGGCAGGGGCACTAATGAAAAACTGTTTTTT. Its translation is CASSPLSGRGTNEKLFF.

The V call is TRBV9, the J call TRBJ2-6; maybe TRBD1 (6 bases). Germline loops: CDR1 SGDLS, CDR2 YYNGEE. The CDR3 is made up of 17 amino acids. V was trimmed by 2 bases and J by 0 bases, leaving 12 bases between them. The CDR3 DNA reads TGTGCCAGCAGCGTTGCAGGGGACGCCTCTGGGGCCAACGTCCTGACTTTC. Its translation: CASSVAGDASGANVLTF.

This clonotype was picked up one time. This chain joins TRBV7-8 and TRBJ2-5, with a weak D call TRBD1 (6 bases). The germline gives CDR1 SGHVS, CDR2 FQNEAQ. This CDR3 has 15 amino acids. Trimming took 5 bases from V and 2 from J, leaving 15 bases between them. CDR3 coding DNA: TGTGCCAGCAGCGATTACGGACAGATACAAGAGACCCAGTACTTC. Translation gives CASSDYGQIQETQYF.

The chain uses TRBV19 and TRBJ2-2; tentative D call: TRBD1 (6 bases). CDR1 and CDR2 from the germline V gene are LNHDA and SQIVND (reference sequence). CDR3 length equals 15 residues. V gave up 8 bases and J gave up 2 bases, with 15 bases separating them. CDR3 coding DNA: TGTGCCAGTTTACGAACAGGGAGAAACACCGGGGAGCTGTTTTTT. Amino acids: CASLRTGRNTGELFF.

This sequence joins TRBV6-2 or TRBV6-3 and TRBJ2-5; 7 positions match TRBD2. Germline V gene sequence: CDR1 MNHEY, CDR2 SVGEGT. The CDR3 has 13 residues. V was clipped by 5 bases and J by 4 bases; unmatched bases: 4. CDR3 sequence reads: CASSRGVGETQYF. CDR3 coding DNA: TGTGCCAGCAGTCGGGGGGTCGGAGAGACCCAGTACTTC.

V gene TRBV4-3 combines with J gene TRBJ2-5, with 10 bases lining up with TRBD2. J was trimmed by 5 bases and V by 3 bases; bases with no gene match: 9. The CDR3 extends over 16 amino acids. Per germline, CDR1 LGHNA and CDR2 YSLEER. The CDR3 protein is CASSQGTSGDGETQYF. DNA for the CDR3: TGCGCCAGCAGCCAGGGTACTAGCGGGGACGGGGAGACCCAGTACTTC.

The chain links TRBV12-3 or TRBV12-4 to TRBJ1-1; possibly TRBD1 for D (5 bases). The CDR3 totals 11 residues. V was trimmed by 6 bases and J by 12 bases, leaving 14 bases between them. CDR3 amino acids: CASSMGGKSFF. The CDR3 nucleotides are TGTGCCAGCAGCATGGGGGGGAAGTCTTTCTTT.

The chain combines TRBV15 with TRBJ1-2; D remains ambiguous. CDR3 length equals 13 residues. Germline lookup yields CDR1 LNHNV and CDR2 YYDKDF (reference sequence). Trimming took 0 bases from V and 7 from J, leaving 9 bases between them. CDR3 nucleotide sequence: TGTGCCACCAGCAGAGATCGCATATTTGGCTACACCTTC. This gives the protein CATSRDRIFGYTF.

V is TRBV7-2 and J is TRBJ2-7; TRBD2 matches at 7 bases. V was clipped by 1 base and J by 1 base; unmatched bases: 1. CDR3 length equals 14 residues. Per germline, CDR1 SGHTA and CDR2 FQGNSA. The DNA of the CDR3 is TGTGCCAGCAGCTTAGTCGGGAGGTCCTACGAGCAGTACTTC. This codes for CASSLVGRSYEQYF. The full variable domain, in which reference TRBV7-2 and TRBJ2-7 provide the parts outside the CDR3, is GAGVSQSPSNKVTEKGKDVELRCDPISGHTALYWYRQSLGQGLEFLIYFQGNSAPDKSGLPSDRFSAERTGGSVSTLTIQRTQQEDSAVYLCASSLVGRSYEQYFGPGTRLTVT.

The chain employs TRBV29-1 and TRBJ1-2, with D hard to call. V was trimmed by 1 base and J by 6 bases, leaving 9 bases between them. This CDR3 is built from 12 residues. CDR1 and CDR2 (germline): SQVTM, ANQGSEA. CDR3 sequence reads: CSVEALTNGYTF. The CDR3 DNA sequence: TGCAGCGTTGAAGCGCTAACGAATGGCTACACCTTC.

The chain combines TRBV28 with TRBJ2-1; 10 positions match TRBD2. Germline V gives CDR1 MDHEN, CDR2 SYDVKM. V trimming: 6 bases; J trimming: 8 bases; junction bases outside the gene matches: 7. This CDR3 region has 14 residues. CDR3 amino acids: CASRVSGRMDEQFF. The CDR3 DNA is TGTGCCAGCAGAGTTAGCGGGAGGATGGATGAGCAGTTCTTC.

CDR3 nucleotides: TGTGCCAGCAGCTCCGTTCCCGGCACTGAAGCTTTCTTT. It translates to CASSSVPGTEAFF. The rearrangement links TRBV7-2 to TRBJ1-1; no firm D call. CDR1 and CDR2 (germline): SGHTA, FQGNSA. Trimming took 4 bases from V and 4 from J, leaving 10 bases between them. CDR3 length equals 13 residues.

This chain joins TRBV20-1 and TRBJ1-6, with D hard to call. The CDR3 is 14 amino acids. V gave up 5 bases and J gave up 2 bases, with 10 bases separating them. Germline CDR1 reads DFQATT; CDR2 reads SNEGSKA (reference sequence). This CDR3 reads CSAWGTAYNSPLHF. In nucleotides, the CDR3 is TGCAGTGCTTGGGGAACGGCCTATAATTCACCCCTCCACTTT.

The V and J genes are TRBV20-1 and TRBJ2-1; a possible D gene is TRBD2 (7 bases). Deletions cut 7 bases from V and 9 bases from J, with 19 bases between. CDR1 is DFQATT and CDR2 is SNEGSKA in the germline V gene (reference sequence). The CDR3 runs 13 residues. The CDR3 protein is CSVSGGPGGEQFF. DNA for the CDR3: TGCAGTGTTTCCGGGGGGCCCGGGGGTGAGCAGTTCTTC.

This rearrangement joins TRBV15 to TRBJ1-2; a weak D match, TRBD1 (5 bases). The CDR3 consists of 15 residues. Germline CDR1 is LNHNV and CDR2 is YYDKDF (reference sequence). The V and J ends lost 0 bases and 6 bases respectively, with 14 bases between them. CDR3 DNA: TGTGCCACCAGCAGAGATCTTCCGTCCAGGGATGGCTACACCTTC. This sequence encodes CATSRDLPSRDGYTF.